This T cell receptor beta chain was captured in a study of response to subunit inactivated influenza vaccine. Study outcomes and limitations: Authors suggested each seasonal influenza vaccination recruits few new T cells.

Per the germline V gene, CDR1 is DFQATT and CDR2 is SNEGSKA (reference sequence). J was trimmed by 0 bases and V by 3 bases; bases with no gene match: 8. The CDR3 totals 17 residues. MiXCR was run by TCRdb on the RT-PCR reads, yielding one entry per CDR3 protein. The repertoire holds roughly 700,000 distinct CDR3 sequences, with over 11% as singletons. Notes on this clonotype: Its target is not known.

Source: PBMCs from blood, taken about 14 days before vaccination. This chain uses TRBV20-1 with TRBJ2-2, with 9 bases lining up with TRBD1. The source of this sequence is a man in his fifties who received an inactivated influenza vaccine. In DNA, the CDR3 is TGCAGTGCTAGGGGGGACAGGGTCGTTTCGAACACCGGGGAGCTGTTTTTT. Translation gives CSARGDRVVSNTGELFF.